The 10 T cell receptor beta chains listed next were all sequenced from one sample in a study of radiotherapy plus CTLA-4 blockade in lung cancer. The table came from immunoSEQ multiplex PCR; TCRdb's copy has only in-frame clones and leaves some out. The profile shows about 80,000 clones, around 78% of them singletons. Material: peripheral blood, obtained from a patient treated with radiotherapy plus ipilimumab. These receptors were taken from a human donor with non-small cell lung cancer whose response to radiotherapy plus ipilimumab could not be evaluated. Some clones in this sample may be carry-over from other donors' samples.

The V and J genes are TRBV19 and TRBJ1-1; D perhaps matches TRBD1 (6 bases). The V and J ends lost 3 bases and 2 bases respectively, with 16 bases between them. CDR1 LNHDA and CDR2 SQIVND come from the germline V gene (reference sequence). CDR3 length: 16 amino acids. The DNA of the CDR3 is TGTGCCAGTAGTATTATTAGGGGGGGCCCTAACACTGAAGCTTTCTTT. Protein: CASSIIRGGPNTEAFF.

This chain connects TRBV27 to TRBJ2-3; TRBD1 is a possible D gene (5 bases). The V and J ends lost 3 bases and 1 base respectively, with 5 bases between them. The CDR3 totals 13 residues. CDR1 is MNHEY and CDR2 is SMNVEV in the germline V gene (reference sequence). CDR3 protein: CASSFRGTDTQYF. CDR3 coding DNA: TGTGCCAGCAGTTTCAGGGGCACAGATACGCAGTATTTT.

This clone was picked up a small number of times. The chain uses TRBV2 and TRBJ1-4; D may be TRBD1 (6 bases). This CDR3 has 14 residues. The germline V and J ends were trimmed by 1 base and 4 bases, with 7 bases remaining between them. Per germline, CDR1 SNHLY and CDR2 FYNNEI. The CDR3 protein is CASSEGQDNEKLFF. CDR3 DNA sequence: TGTGCCAGCAGTGAAGGACAGGATAATGAAAAACTGTTTTTT.

CDR3 nucleotide sequence: TGTGCCAGCAGTTCCACGGGACAGGGAAACTATGGCTACACCTTC. This sequence encodes CASSSTGQGNYGYTF. The chain carries TRBV28 and TRBJ1-2; 9 bases align to TRBD1. The CDR3 has 15 residues. Germline-derived CDR1 and CDR2 are MDHEN and SYDVKM. V dropped 4 bases and J dropped 2; count of bases not matched to a gene: 5.

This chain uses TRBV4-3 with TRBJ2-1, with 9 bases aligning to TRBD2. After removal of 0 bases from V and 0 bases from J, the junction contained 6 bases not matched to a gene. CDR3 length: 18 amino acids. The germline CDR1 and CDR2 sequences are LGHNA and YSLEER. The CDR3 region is CASSQDGIAGDSYNEQFF. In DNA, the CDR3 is TGCGCCAGCAGCCAAGATGGGATAGCGGGGGACTCCTACAATGAGCAGTTCTTC.

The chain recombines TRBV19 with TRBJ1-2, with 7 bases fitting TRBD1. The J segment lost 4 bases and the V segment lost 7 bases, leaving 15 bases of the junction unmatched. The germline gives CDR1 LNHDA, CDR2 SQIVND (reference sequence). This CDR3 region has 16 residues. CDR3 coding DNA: TGTGCCAGTAATTCTCCGGGAGGGGGCCAGCGCTATGGCTACACCTTC. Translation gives CASNSPGGGQRYGYTF.

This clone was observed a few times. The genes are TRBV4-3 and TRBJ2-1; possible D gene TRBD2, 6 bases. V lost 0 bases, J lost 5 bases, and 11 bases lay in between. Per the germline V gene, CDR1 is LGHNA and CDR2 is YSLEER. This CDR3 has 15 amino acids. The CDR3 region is CASSQDLGGNNEQFF. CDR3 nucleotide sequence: TGCGCCAGCAGCCAAGATCTCGGGGGTAACAATGAGCAGTTCTTC.

CDR3 nucleotides: TGTGCCAGCAGTTTCGGGACGGCGGGACAGCCCCAGCATTTT. Translated, it gives CASSFGTAGQPQHF. V is TRBV28 and J is TRBJ1-5; perhaps TRBD1 as D (5 bases). The V gene lost 3 bases and the J gene lost 7 bases, with 13 bases spanning the gap. Germline values: CDR1 MDHEN, CDR2 SYDVKM. The CDR3 has 14 residues.

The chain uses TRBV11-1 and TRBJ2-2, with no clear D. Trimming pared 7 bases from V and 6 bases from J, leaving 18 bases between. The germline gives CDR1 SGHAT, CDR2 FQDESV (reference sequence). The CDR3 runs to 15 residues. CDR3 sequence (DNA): TGTGCCAGCACCATGCGGTCCCCTGTGGCCGGGGAGCTGTTTTTT. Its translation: CASTMRSPVAGELFF.

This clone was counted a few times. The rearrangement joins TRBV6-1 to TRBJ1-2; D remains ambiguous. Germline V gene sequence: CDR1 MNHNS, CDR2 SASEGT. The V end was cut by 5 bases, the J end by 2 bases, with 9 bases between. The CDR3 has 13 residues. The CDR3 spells CASSRAGNYGYTF. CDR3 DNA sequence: TGTGCCAGCAGTCGTGCGGGGAACTATGGCTACACCTTC.